This passage covers 22 T cell receptor beta chains from one sample sequenced in a study of shared clonotypes between healthy human individuals (dated by TCRdb to about 2020). Receptors were amplified or captured by the immunoSEQ multiplex PCR assay. As stored in TCRdb, this immuneACCESS dataset retains in-frame rearrangements with V and J assigned. A fraction of the clones does not appear; measured against another copy, unresolved V genes explain less than half of the discrepancy, and the remainder lacks a known reason. This sample comprises more than 2 million clones, approximately 96% of them detected only once. Approximately 0.13% of the sample comes from the top ten. Sequencing was performed on naive CD4+ T cells sorted from blood. The sample's cell subset or site label, decoded: CD45RA+ positively selected. Source of these receptors: a young man in good health.

V is TRBV7-9 and J is TRBJ2-1; a possible D gene is TRBD2 (6 bases). V lost 1 base and J lost 8, with 18 bases in between. The CDR3 sequence is 16 residues long. Germline CDR1 and CDR2: SEHNR and FQNEAQ (reference sequence). The CDR3 DNA follows: TGTGCCAGCAGCTTAGACGGGAGTAGATACCAGGATGAGCAGTTCTTC. It translates to CASSLDGSRYQDEQFF.

The chain employs TRBV6-6 and TRBJ1-6, with 11 positions matching TRBD1. There are 16 residues in the CDR3. The V and J ends lost 4 bases and 5 bases, in that order; junction bases with no gene match: 4. From germline, CDR1 is MNHNY and CDR2 SVGAGI (reference sequence). This CDR3 is CASSLPGQGDNSPLHF. Written as DNA, the CDR3 is TGTGCCAGCAGTTTGCCGGGACAGGGGGATAATTCACCCCTCCACTTT.

This chain connects TRBV6-5 to TRBJ2-5; D is possibly TRBD1 (5 bases). Germline CDR1 is MNHEY and CDR2 is SVGAGI. With 6 bases removed from V and 7 bases from J, the gap between germline ends came to 15 bases. CDR3 length: 13 amino acids. The CDR3 coding sequence is TGTGCCAGCAGCCCAGCAGGGATGGGGACCCAGTACTTC. Translated: CASSPAGMGTQYF.

Regarding this clone: One junction end disagrees with the germline gene, perhaps due to a read error. The rearrangement joins TRBV6-1 to TRBJ1-6, with D hard to call. Looked up from germline, CDR1 is MNHNS and CDR2 is SASEGT. CDR3 length: 16 amino acids. The CDR3 loop is CASTEQPPDLNSPLHF. The CDR3 DNA reads as TGTGCCAGCACTGAACAGCCTCCGGACCTTAATTCACCCCTCCACTTT.

Comment on this clone: The sample holds other DNA sequences that translate to the same CDR3. The rearrangement joins TRBV25-1 to TRBJ1-5; D gene uncertain. Trimming took off 4 bases at V and 3 bases at J, with 4 bases between the two ends. Per germline, CDR1 MGHDK and CDR2 SYGVNS. This CDR3 is 12 amino acids long. DNA for the CDR3: TGTGCCAGCAGTGGCCCCAATCAGCCCCAGCATTTT. It is translated as CASSGPNQPQHF.

J is TRBJ2-7 and V is TRBV9; D perhaps matches TRBD2 (5 bases). Germline CDR1 is SGDLS and CDR2 is YYNGEE. The CDR3 has 13 amino acids. The V and J ends lost 2 bases and 3 bases respectively, with 9 bases between them. This chain's CDR3 is CASSVDWRYEQYF. The DNA of the CDR3 is TGTGCCAGCAGCGTGGACTGGCGCTACGAGCAGTACTTC.

The rearrangement links TRBV18 to TRBJ2-5; TRBD1 might be the D (6 bases). Germline V gene sequence: CDR1 KGHSH, CDR2 LQKENI. Trimming removed 10 bases at V and 4 bases at J, with 16 bases between. The CDR3 has 13 residues. CDR3: CATTPQGRETQYF. The CDR3 region has the DNA TGTGCCACCACTCCGCAGGGGAGAGAGACCCAGTACTTC. Complete variable domain (other parts from reference TRBV18 and TRBJ2-5): NAGVMQNPRHLVRRRGQEARLRCSPMKGHSHVYWYRQLPEEGLKFMVYLQKENIIDESGMPKERFSAEFPKEGPSILRIQQVVRGDSAAYFCATTPQGRETQYFGPGTRLLVL.

About this clone itself: This CDR3 is also generated by other DNA sequences in the sample. This chain connects TRBV7-9 to TRBJ2-7; 7 bases are shared with TRBD2. Per the germline V gene, CDR1 is SEHNR and CDR2 is FQNEAQ (reference sequence). The CDR3 length is 13 residues. V shed 5 bases and J 4 bases; nucleotides not matched to a gene: 5. CDR3 protein: CASSQTGGYEQYF. Here the CDR3 DNA reads TGTGCCAGCAGCCAAACGGGAGGTTACGAGCAGTACTTC.

The chain recombines TRBV19 with TRBJ2-5, with TRBD1 as a possible D gene (6 bases). V was clipped by 5 bases and J by 5 bases, with 12 bases between them. This CDR3 spans 13 amino acids. CDR1 and CDR2 from the germline V gene are LNHDA and SQIVND (reference sequence). CDR3: CASSVRGWETQYF. The CDR3 nucleotides read TGTGCCAGTAGTGTCAGGGGTTGGGAGACCCAGTACTTC.

CDR3 sequence reads: CASSHLPSRDSYNEQFF. CDR3 bases: TGTGCCAGCAGTCACCTGCCCTCGCGGGACAGTTACAATGAGCAGTTCTTC. V gene TRBV5-6 combines with J gene TRBJ2-1, with D possibly TRBD1 on 7 matching bases. V was shortened by 5 bases and J by 4 bases, with 22 bases between the two germline ends. In germline, CDR1 is SGHDT, CDR2 YYEEEE. The CDR3 loop spans 17 amino acids. Full variable domain (rest looked up from reference TRBV5-6 and TRBJ2-1): DAGVTQSPTHLIKTRGQQVTLRCSPKSGHDTVSWYQQALGQGPQFIFQYYEEEERQRGNFPDRFSGHQFPNYSSELNVNALLLGDSALYLCASSHLPSRDSYNEQFFGPGTRLTVL.

This chain connects TRBV6-1 to TRBJ2-7, with 10 bases fitting TRBD1. The germline CDR1 and CDR2 sequences are MNHNS and SASEGT. V was clipped by 4 bases and J by 4 bases; unmatched bases: 7. This CDR3 has 15 residues. The CDR3 protein is CASSVDDRGQYEQYF. The CDR3 DNA is TGTGCCAGCAGTGTCGACGACAGGGGGCAATACGAGCAGTACTTC.

The CDR3 spells CASTLERTRRFPNYGYTF. The DNA for the CDR3 is TGTGCCAGCACTTTGGAGAGAACCCGTCGATTTCCTAACTATGGCTACACCTTC. The gene calls are TRBV28 and TRBJ1-2, with unresolved D. From germline, CDR1 is MDHEN and CDR2 SYDVKM. V lost 7 bases to trimming and J lost 0 bases, with 24 bases between them. The CDR3 consists of 18 residues.

The CDR3 sequence is CASSPGEELFF. DNA for the CDR3: TGTGCCAGCTCACCGGGAGAGGAGCTGTTTTTT. The chain links TRBV18 to TRBJ2-2; a weak D match, TRBD2 (5 bases). Germline V gene sequence: CDR1 KGHSH, CDR2 LQKENI. The V gene lost 3 bases and the J gene lost 10 bases, with 6 bases spanning the gap. CDR3 length: 11 residues.

J is TRBJ1-5 and V is TRBV6-4; D is undetermined. Germline CDR1 MRHNA, CDR2 SNTAGT. The CDR3 loop spans 15 amino acids. V lost 6 bases and J 0 bases, leaving 12 bases between the germline ends. CDR3 loop: CASSRHGSSNQPQHF. In nucleotides, the CDR3 is TGTGCCAGCAGCAGACACGGGAGTAGCAATCAGCCCCAGCATTTT.

CDR3 residues: CASSGTGADTQYF. The CDR3 nucleotides read TGTGCCAGCAGCGGGACAGGGGCAGATACGCAGTATTTT. The chain uses TRBV5-5 and TRBJ2-3; 10 positions agree with TRBD1. The V gene's germline CDR1 is SGHKS and CDR2 YYEKEE (reference sequence). CDR3 length equals 13 residues. Trimming removed 4 bases from V and 4 bases from J; junction bases left unmatched: 0.

This clone was counted once. CDR3 protein: CASCRGGEPDTQYF. The CDR3 DNA sequence: TGTGCCAGCTGTAGGGGGGGCGAACCAGATACGCAGTATTTT. The V call is TRBV25-1, the J call TRBJ2-3; perhaps TRBD2 as D (7 bases). Per the germline V gene, CDR1 is MGHDK and CDR2 is SYGVNS. V was trimmed by 8 bases and J by 4 bases, leaving 16 bases between them. This CDR3 region has 14 residues.

The gene calls are TRBV25-1 and TRBJ2-1; the D gene could be TRBD1 or TRBD2 (5 bases each). Trimming took 6 bases from V and 7 from J, leaving 13 bases between them. The CDR3 has 13 amino acids. Germline V gene data show CDR1 as MGHDK and CDR2 as SYGVNS. CDR3 DNA: TGTGCCAGCAGGGGGGAAGGGATGAATGAGCAGTTCTTC. It specifies CASRGEGMNEQFF.

The chain is built from TRBV5-6 and TRBJ2-3; 7 positions match TRBD1. The V segment lost 5 bases and the J segment 5 bases; nucleotides outside the gene matches: 14. This CDR3 comprises 16 residues. The germline CDR1 and CDR2 sequences are SGHDT and YYEEEE. The CDR3 spells CASRQQGFIAGDTQYF. The CDR3, as DNA: TGTGCCAGCAGACAACAGGGGTTTATTGCAGGAGATACGCAGTATTTT.

CDR3 protein: CASSLDTPATEAFF. Here the CDR3 DNA reads TGCGCCAGCAGCTTGGACACCCCGGCGACTGAAGCTTTCTTT. V and J are TRBV5-1 and TRBJ1-1; no clear D. Deletions cut 0 bases from V and 5 bases from J, with 11 bases between. The germline gives CDR1 SGHRS, CDR2 YFSETQ. The CDR3 consists of 14 residues. Complete variable domain (other parts from reference TRBV5-1 and TRBJ1-1): KAGVTQTPRYLIKTRGQQVTLSCSPISGHRSVSWYQQTPGQGLQFLFEYFSETQRNKGNFPGRFSGRQFSNSRSEMNVSTLELGDSALYLCASSLDTPATEAFFGQGTRLTVV.

The gene calls are TRBV5-5 and TRBJ2-5, with 13 bases lining up with TRBD2. From germline, CDR1 is SGHKS and CDR2 YYEKEE (reference sequence). J lost 5 bases, V lost 3 bases, and 4 bases had no gene match. The CDR3 totals 15 residues. In DNA, the CDR3 is TGTGCCAGCAGCTGGACTAGCGGGAGTCGGGAGACCCAGTACTTC. This translates into CASSWTSGSRETQYF.

This rearrangement joins TRBV7-9 to TRBJ1-1, with D possibly matching TRBD1 (6 bases). CDR1 SEHNR and CDR2 FQNEAQ come from the germline V gene (reference sequence). CDR3 length: 16 amino acids. V was shortened by 1 base and J by 0 bases, with 12 bases between the two germline ends. Written as DNA, the CDR3 is TGTGCCAGCAGCTTAGGTTCAGGGGCCATGAACACTGAAGCTTTCTTT. This encodes CASSLGSGAMNTEAFF. The full variable domain, in which reference TRBV7-9 and TRBJ1-1 provide the parts outside the CDR3, is DTGVSQNPRHKITKRGQNVTFRCDPISEHNRLYWYRQTLGQGPEFLTYFQNEAQLEKSRLLSDRFSAERPKGSFSTLEIQRTEQGDSAMYLCASSLGSGAMNTEAFFGQGTRLTVV.

V usage is TRBV18 and J usage is TRBJ1-4; D uncertain. This CDR3 has 15 amino acids. In germline, CDR1 is KGHSH, CDR2 LQKENI. Deletions cut 3 bases from V and 8 bases from J, with 16 bases between. CDR3 protein: CASSPREGGKEKLFF. The CDR3 DNA sequence: TGTGCCAGCTCACCCCGTGAGGGCGGGAAAGAAAAACTGTTTTTT.